This T cell receptor (beta chain) came from a study of T cell repertoires in cytomegalovirus infection. As for the study in general: Indicated by public TCR beta signatures were CMV infection and matching HLA type.

General observations from the study: HLA-C-restricted CMV-specific TCR beta clonotypes prevailed in the ex vivo response. Of the TCR beta families, the public ones yielded a cumulative frequency that identified carriers of CMV plus the relevant HLA.

This clonotype was seen many times. The antigen remains unidentified. This CDR3 is built from 15 residues. V gave up 2 bases and J gave up 7 bases, with 17 bases separating them. Germline V gene sequence: CDR1 MNHEY, CDR2 SVGAGI. TCRdb ran MiXCR on the reads and lists one entry per CDR3 protein. The sample lists more than 500,000 distinct CDR3 sequences, approximately 15% occurring once. The sequence derives from a human donor in good health (CMV status not recorded). Some clones in this sample may be carry-over from other donors' samples. The gene calls are TRBV6-5 and TRBJ1-2; TRBD1 might be the D (5 bases). Sequencing used CD8+ T cells from PBMCs. The CDR3 is CASSYTEGLPSGYTF. The CDR3 region has the DNA TGTGCCAGCAGTTACACGGAGGGGCTCCCATCTGGCTACACCTTC.